One sample yielded the 26 T cell receptor beta chains listed below, sequenced in a study of early T cells in non-severe SARS-CoV-2 infection. MiXCR, run by TCRdb on the 5' RACE reads, gives a single entry per CDR3 protein. The table includes some 60,000 distinct CDR3 sequences, over 10% detected once. The specimen comprised whole blood, sampled at baseline. Receptors were obtained from an adult who was a healthcare worker with PCR-confirmed SARS-CoV-2 infection or an uninfected control (not recorded which).

This clonotype has a handful of counts. The rearrangement uses TRBV6-2 or TRBV6-3 and TRBJ1-1, with a possible D match to TRBD1 (6 bases). Germline V gives CDR1 MNHEY, CDR2 SVGEGT. There are 15 residues in the CDR3. The V gene lost 7 bases and the J gene lost 4 bases, with 19 bases spanning the gap. The CDR3 DNA sequence: TGTGCCAGCAATCCGTACACAGGGAGTCCCACTGAAGCTTTCTTT. This translates into CASNPYTGSPTEAFF.

This clonotype showed up just a few times. The chain uses TRBV6-5 and TRBJ1-1, with no clear D. The CDR3 extends over 13 amino acids. Germline CDR1 is MNHEY and CDR2 is SVGAGI. Trimming left V 6 bases short and J 0 bases short, with 8 bases between. CDR3 amino acids: CASSERMNTEAFF. CDR3 nucleotides: TGTGCCAGCAGCGAGAGGATGAACACTGAAGCTTTCTTT.

On this clonotype: A much larger clonotype is one base distant, so this may be a read error. J is TRBJ2-5 and V is TRBV19; weak D call: TRBD2 (5 bases). This CDR3 has 12 residues. The germline V gene encodes CDR1 LNHDA and CDR2 SQIVND (reference sequence). Deletions cut 7 bases from V and 10 bases from J, with 16 bases between. CDR3 loop: CASKGGRKNQYF. The CDR3 coding sequence is TGTGCCAGTAAGGGCGGGCGGAAGAACCAGTACTTC.

This clonotype was detected a few times. The rearrangement uses TRBV6-2 or TRBV6-3 and TRBJ2-1; tentative D call: TRBD1 (5 bases). Germline CDR1 MNHEY, CDR2 SVGEGT. The CDR3 covers 18 residues. V shed 0 bases and J shed 10 bases, with 25 bases lying between them. The CDR3 sequence is CASSYSKSGYKFNLEQFF. The CDR3 region has the DNA TGTGCCAGCAGTTACTCGAAGTCAGGGTATAAGTTTAATCTGGAGCAGTTCTTC.

This clonotype was detected only a few times. V gene TRBV21-1 combines with J gene TRBJ2-1; the table's D call, TRBD2, was not checked against the DNA. TRBV21-1 is a pseudogene locus. The CDR3 is made up of 17 amino acids. CDR3 loop: CASSKGYCVEGQGEQFF. CDR3 in DNA: TGTGCCAGCAGCAAAGGGTACTGCGTGGAGGGGCAGGGTGAGCAGTTCTTC.

In nucleotides, the CDR3 is TGTGCCAGCGGAACGGACAGCCACGAGCAGTACTTC. It codes for CASGTDSHEQYF. This chain links TRBV28 with TRBJ2-7; maybe TRBD1 (6 bases). Germline V gene lookup returns CDR1 MDHEN and CDR2 SYDVKM. This CDR3 comprises 12 residues. The V gene lost 8 bases and the J gene lost 5 bases, with 13 bases spanning the gap.

This clonotype showed up many times. V usage is TRBV9 and J usage is TRBJ2-1, with 10 bases aligning to TRBD2. The CDR3 extends over 15 amino acids. The junction had 8 bases not matched to a gene; V was cut back by 3 bases and J by 8 bases. CDR1 and CDR2 from the germline V gene are SGDLS and YYNGEE. This CDR3 is CASSEGLAKGYEQFF. The CDR3 DNA reads as TGTGCCAGCAGCGAGGGACTAGCGAAAGGGTATGAGCAGTTCTTC.

This clonotype was recorded a few times. The V call is TRBV5-1, the J call TRBJ2-7; 7 bases fit TRBD1. Germline assignment: CDR1 SGHRS and CDR2 YFSETQ. V lost 4 bases and J lost 12; bases outside the gene matches: 13. The CDR3 consists of 13 residues. CDR3 sequence (DNA): TGCGCCAGCAGCCCCATACTGGACAGGAGGTGGTACTTC. Protein sequence: CASSPILDRRWYF.

CDR3 loop: CASSDSSPGVVQFF. CDR3 coding DNA: TGTGCCAGCAGTGACTCGAGTCCGGGGGTAGTTCAGTTCTTC. V gene TRBV6-4 combines with J gene TRBJ2-1; possible D gene TRBD2, 6 bases. Trimming removed 0 bases from V and 13 bases from J, with 16 bases in between. Germline assignment: CDR1 MRHNA and CDR2 SNTAGT. The CDR3 consists of 14 residues.

This clonotype was seen ten or more times. The V gene is TRBV7-2, the J gene TRBJ2-2; 12 nucleotides agree with TRBD2. There are 20 residues in the CDR3. Germline-derived CDR1 and CDR2 are SGHTA and FQGNSA. V lost 2 bases and J lost 2; bases outside the gene matches: 12. DNA for the CDR3: TGTGCCAGCAGCTTAAGAAACAAAGTGGGACTAGCGGGCAACACCGGGGAGCTGTTTTTT. Translation: CASSLRNKVGLAGNTGELFF.

This chain uses TRBV5-4 with TRBJ2-7; TRBD1 matches 9 bases. The V segment lost 4 bases and the J segment 3 bases; nucleotides outside the gene matches: 5. From germline, CDR1 is SGHNT and CDR2 YYREEE (reference sequence). The CDR3 covers 14 residues. CDR3 sequence (DNA): TGTGCCAGCAGCCCGAGGACAGGGGTCTACGAGCAGTACTTC. Its protein product is CASSPRTGVYEQYF.

Many counts were recorded for this clonotype. The gene calls are TRBV7-2 and TRBJ2-3, with TRBD2 identical over 8 bases. The V segment lost 1 base and the J segment 2 bases; nucleotides outside the gene matches: 5. Germline assignment: CDR1 SGHTA and CDR2 FQGNSA. The length of the CDR3 is 16 residues. CDR3 loop: CASSLGASGLTDTQYF. CDR3 in DNA: TGTGCCAGCAGCTTAGGGGCTAGCGGGCTCACAGATACGCAGTATTTT.

This chain links TRBV30 with TRBJ1-5, with TRBD1 identical over 9 bases. Trimming at V came to 7 bases and at J to 0 bases, leaving 10 bases not matched to a gene. The length of the CDR3 is 16 residues. Germline V gene data show CDR1 as GTSNPN and CDR2 as SVGIG (reference sequence). CDR3 nucleotides: TGTGCCTTCTACAGGGGGCCGGGGAATAGCAATCAGCCCCAGCATTTT. It is translated as CAFYRGPGNSNQPQHF.

There are many counts of this clonotype. This rearrangement joins TRBV28 to TRBJ2-7; 8 positions agree with TRBD1. CDR3 length: 14 amino acids. The V segment lost 5 bases and the J segment 4 bases; nucleotides outside the gene matches: 7. The V gene's germline CDR1 is MDHEN and CDR2 SYDVKM. The CDR3 sequence: CASSPTGQEYEQYF. CDR3 coding DNA: TGTGCCAGCAGTCCAACGGGACAGGAGTACGAGCAGTACTTC.

The chain combines TRBV28 with TRBJ2-7, with TRBD1 matching over 8 bases. V lost 6 bases to trimming and J lost 7 bases; unmatched junction nucleotides: 8. CDR1 is MDHEN and CDR2 is SYDVKM in the germline V gene. The CDR3 length is 13 residues. The CDR3 here is CASRTGANLEQYF. The CDR3 nucleotides read TGTGCCAGCAGGACAGGGGCCAACCTAGAGCAGTACTTC. Supplemented by reference TRBV28 and TRBJ2-7, the full variable domain reads DVKVTQSSRYLVKRTGEKVFLECVQDMDHENMFWYRQDPGLGLRLIYFSYDVKMKEKGDIPEGYSVSREKKERFSLILESASTNQTSMYLCASRTGANLEQYFGPGTRLTVT.

V is TRBV11-2 and J is TRBJ2-1; D unclear. The CDR3 length is 16 residues. Germline CDR1 SGHAT, CDR2 FQNNGV. The V end lost 5 bases, the J end lost 5 bases, and 19 bases lay between the germline ends. CDR3 bases: TGTGCCAGCAGCCACGCGGTCTGGGCTTCGGACAATGAGCAGTTCTTC. Protein sequence: CASSHAVWASDNEQFF.

This clonotype occurred many times. The chain combines TRBV24-1 with TRBJ1-2; D is uncertain. This CDR3 has 13 residues. CDR1 KGHDR and CDR2 SFDVKD come from the germline V gene. V was trimmed by 3 bases and J by 8 bases, leaving 12 bases between them. The CDR3 sequence is CATSDRGLFGYTF. The CDR3 nucleotides are TGTGCCACCAGTGATCGCGGACTCTTCGGCTACACCTTC.

This clonotype was seen more than once but under ten times. CDR3 protein: CASSPLSGSYNEQFF. CDR3 nucleotides: TGTGCCAGCTCACCCCTTAGCGGGTCCTACAATGAGCAGTTCTTC. J is TRBJ2-1 and V is TRBV18, with 7 bases fitting TRBD2. In germline, CDR1 is KGHSH, CDR2 LQKENI. The J segment lost 1 base and the V segment lost 3 bases, leaving 3 bases of the junction unmatched. This CDR3 has 15 amino acids. Based on the CDR3 plus reference TRBV18 and TRBJ2-1, the full variable domain is NAGVMQNPRHLVRRRGQEARLRCSPMKGHSHVYWYRQLPEEGLKFMVYLQKENIIDESGMPKERFSAEFPKEGPSILRIQQVVRGDSAAYFCASSPLSGSYNEQFFGPGTRLTVL.

The chain links TRBV7-8 to TRBJ1-2; D unresolved. Germline V CDR1 and CDR2: SGHVS, FQNEAQ. The CDR3 covers 14 residues. V was cut by 5 bases and J by 8 bases, with 18 bases left in between. The CDR3 nucleotides are TGTGCCAGCAGCCCAATGCTACAGAGCGAGGGCTACACCTTC. Amino acid sequence: CASSPMLQSEGYTF.

V is TRBV4-1 and J is TRBJ1-2; D not certain. This CDR3 has 13 amino acids. CDR1 and CDR2 (germline): MGHRA, YSYEKL. V shed 0 bases and J shed 6 bases, with 8 bases lying between them. This chain's CDR3 is CASSQDNSNGYTF. The DNA for the CDR3 is TGCGCCAGCAGCCAAGACAACAGTAATGGCTACACCTTC.

The rearrangement joins TRBV19 to TRBJ2-1, with 10 bases fitting TRBD2. The CDR3 loop spans 17 amino acids. The junction had 8 bases not matched to a gene; V was cut back by 6 bases and J by 0 bases. The V gene's germline CDR1 is LNHDA and CDR2 SQIVND (reference sequence). CDR3 residues: CASRGLAARSSYNEQFF. The CDR3 region has the DNA TGTGCCAGTAGAGGACTAGCGGCACGAAGCTCCTACAATGAGCAGTTCTTC. The full variable domain, its missing parts supplied by reference TRBV19 and TRBJ2-1, is DGGITQSPKYLFRKEGQNVTLSCEQNLNHDAMYWYRQDPGQGLRLIYYSQIVNDFQKGDIAEGYSVSREKKESFPLTVTSAQKNPTAFYLCASRGLAARSSYNEQFFGPGTRLTVL.

This clonotype was observed at least ten times. CDR3: CASSNWAFSYNEQFF. The CDR3 nucleotides are TGTGCCAGCAGCAACTGGGCATTTTCCTACAATGAGCAGTTCTTC. The chain uses TRBV11-2 and TRBJ2-1; D not resolved. Germline assignment: CDR1 SGHAT and CDR2 FQNNGV. This CDR3 is built from 15 residues. Deletions cut 5 bases from V and 1 base from J, with 12 bases between.

The chain is built from TRBV18 and TRBJ1-2; D gene unclear. The CDR3 extends over 20 amino acids. Trimming pared 0 bases from V and 1 base from J, leaving 24 bases between. CDR1 is KGHSH, CDR2 LQKENI, per germline. The CDR3 spells CASSPPRTQPETVFNYGYTF. For the CDR3, the DNA is TGTGCCAGCTCACCACCTCGAACGCAGCCCGAAACAGTCTTTAACTATGGCTACACCTTC.

The table lists this clonotype with many counts. V and J are TRBV18 and TRBJ2-7; D might be TRBD2 (6 bases). The CDR3 contains 14 residues. Looked up from germline, CDR1 is KGHSH and CDR2 is LQKENI. V lost 2 bases and J 3 bases, leaving 11 bases between the germline ends. The CDR3: CASSPSPGSYEQYF. CDR3 nucleotides: TGTGCCAGCTCACCATCGCCCGGGAGCTACGAGCAGTACTTC.

This clonotype appeared many times. The chain uses TRBV28 and TRBJ2-7; the D gene is possibly TRBD2 (6 bases). CDR1 and CDR2 (germline): MDHEN, SYDVKM. This CDR3 contains 15 residues. V gave up 4 bases and J gave up 2 bases, with 15 bases separating them. The chain's CDR3 is CASSSGGTVTYEQYF. CDR3 in DNA: TGTGCCAGCAGTTCTGGGGGGACTGTGACCTACGAGCAGTACTTC.

This clonotype was recorded many times. This chain uses TRBV11-2 with TRBJ2-1; TRBD1 aligns across 9 bases. The CDR3 is 15 residues long. J lost 3 bases, V lost 3 bases, and 3 bases had no gene match. CDR1 and CDR2 (germline): SGHAT, FQNNGV. The CDR3: CASSLDRGNYNEQFF. DNA for the CDR3: TGTGCCAGCAGCTTGGACAGGGGTAACTACAATGAGCAGTTCTTC.